These T cell receptor beta chains were read from a single sample in a study of T cell responses to AZD1222 COVID-19 vaccine. Generated by immunoSEQ multiplex PCR, the TCRdb table keeps only in-frame clones and is missing some. The repertoire holds 100,000 to 150,000 clones, with 75% to 95% as singletons. Sequences were derived from peripheral blood, sampled 28 days after the second AZD1222 dose. These receptors came from an adult who received the AZD1222 COVID-19 vaccine. The CDR3 runs from the conserved cysteine through the conserved F or W. The D gene is left open where the match is weak. Rows may omit the clone size; those that give it use once, few, many or a size class.

clone size	CDR3 length	V gene	D gene	J gene	CDR3 protein	CDR3 DNA
once	15	TRBV4-3	.	TRBJ2-2	CASSQGPSRTGELFF	TGCGCCAGCAGCCAAGGCCCTAGTCGGACCGGGGAGCTGTTTTTT
.	17	TRBV11-3	.	TRBJ2-1	CASSLDGTATLMDEQFF	TGTGCCAGCAGCTTAGATGGAACAGCTACACTTATGGATGAGCAGTTCTTC
.	13	TRBV30	TRBD1	TRBJ1-5	CAWSRQGSQPQHF	TGTGCCTGGAGCCGACAGGGGAGTCAGCCCCAGCATTTT
.	11	TRBV12-3/TRBV12-4	.	TRBJ2-7	CASSFGYEQYF	TGTGCCAGCAGTTTTGGGTACGAGCAGTACTTC
.	14	TRBV7-8	TRBD1	TRBJ1-3	CASSTGTAGNTIYF	TGTGCCAGCAGCACCGGGACAGCTGGAAACACCATATATTTT
.	14	TRBV29-1	.	TRBJ1-2	CSVEDRARIEGYTF	TGCAGCGTTGAAGATCGTGCTAGGATAGAGGGCTACACCTTC
.	13	TRBV14	.	TRBJ1-5	CASSQEVNQPQHF	TGTGCCAGCAGCCAAGAGGTGAATCAGCCCCAGCATTTT
.	12	TRBV27	.	TRBJ1-1	CASSPSREVAFF	TGTGCCAGCAGTCCCAGCCGCGAGGTCGCTTTCTTT
.	16	TRBV7-3	TRBD2	TRBJ2-1	CASSLLSGSTYNEQFF	TGTGCCAGCAGCTTACTTAGCGGGAGTACCTACAATGAGCAGTTCTTC
.	15	TRBV30	TRBD1	TRBJ2-1	CAWSVGQGAYNEQFF	TGTGCCTGGAGTGTCGGACAGGGTGCTTACAATGAGCAGTTCTTC
.	17	TRBV6-4	TRBD2	TRBJ2-3	CASTGLADLTPPDTQYF	TGTGCCAGCACCGGACTAGCGGACCTCACTCCTCCAGATACGCAGTATTTT
once	12	TRBV7-9	.	TRBJ1-5	CASSLMDQPQHF	TGTGCCAGCAGCCTCATGGATCAGCCCCAGCATTTT
.	16	TRBV9	.	TRBJ1-3	CASSVTGTFSGNTIYF	TGTGCCAGCAGCGTGACCGGGACGTTCTCTGGAAACACCATATATTTT
.	11	TRBV6-2/TRBV6-3	.	TRBJ2-5	CASSPGGTQYF	TGTGCCAGCAGTCCCGGGGGGACCCAGTACTTC
.	13	TRBV12-3/TRBV12-4	TRBD1	TRBJ1-2	CASSLGQGYGYTF	TGTGCCAGCAGTTTAGGACAGGGGTATGGCTACACCTTC
.	13	TRBV25-1	.	TRBJ1-1	CASSRDGNTEAFF	TGTGCCAGCAGTCGGGACGGGAACACTGAAGCTTTCTTT
.	16	TRBV5-4	TRBD1	TRBJ2-3	CASSLAGQGISDTQYF	TGTGCCAGCAGCTTGGCGGGACAGGGGATCTCAGATACGCAGTATTTT
once	16	TRBV5-1	TRBD1	TRBJ1-2	CASSSRQGASLRGYTF	TGCGCCAGCAGCTCCCGACAGGGGGCATCGCTCAGGGGCTACACCTTC
.	13	TRBV6-5	.	TRBJ1-4	CARGGTVAEKLFF	TGTGCCAGGGGGGGGACGGTAGCTGAAAAACTGTTTTTT
.	16	TRBV5-1	TRBD2	TRBJ2-5	CASSLAGAGGAETQYF	TGCGCCAGCAGCTTGGCGGGAGCGGGAGGGGCGGAGACCCAGTACTTC
.	15	TRBV25-1	TRBD2	TRBJ2-5	CASSELAGGKETQYF	TGTGCCAGCAGTGAACTAGCGGGGGGAAAGGAGACCCAGTACTTC
.	15	TRBV7-7	TRBD2	TRBJ2-5	CASSPGLAVTETQYF	TGTGCTAGCAGCCCCGGACTAGCGGTTACAGAGACCCAGTACTTC
.	13	TRBV9	.	TRBJ1-3	CASSGPGGNTIYF	TGTGCCAGCAGCGGGCCGGGGGGGAACACCATATATTTT
once	14	TRBV7-9	.	TRBJ1-2	CASSPGEGIYGYTF	TGTGCCAGCAGCCCCGGGGAGGGGATATATGGCTACACCTTC
.	14	TRBV7-9	TRBD1	TRBJ1-2	CASTLGQAPSGYTF	TGTGCCAGCACCCTGGGACAGGCGCCTTCTGGCTACACCTTC
.	13	TRBV7-3	TRBD2	TRBJ2-3	CATSSGGTDTQYF	TGTGCCACCTCTAGCGGGGGAACAGATACGCAGTATTTT
many	14	TRBV30	.	TRBJ1-6	CAWSDRSDNSPLHF	TGTGCCTGGAGTGACCGGTCGGATAATTCACCCCTCCACTTT
.	13	TRBV7-3	.	TRBJ2-7	CASSLGPRDEQYF	TGTGCCAGCAGCTTAGGTCCCAGGGATGAGCAGTACTTC
once	14	TRBV4-3	.	TRBJ1-2	CASSREGRNYGYTF	TGCGCCAGCAGCCGAGAGGGACGAAACTATGGCTACACCTTC
.	16	TRBV18	.	TRBJ2-1	CASSPPNSIAINEQFF	TGTGCCAGCTCACCACCTAACAGTATAGCTATCAATGAGCAGTTCTTC